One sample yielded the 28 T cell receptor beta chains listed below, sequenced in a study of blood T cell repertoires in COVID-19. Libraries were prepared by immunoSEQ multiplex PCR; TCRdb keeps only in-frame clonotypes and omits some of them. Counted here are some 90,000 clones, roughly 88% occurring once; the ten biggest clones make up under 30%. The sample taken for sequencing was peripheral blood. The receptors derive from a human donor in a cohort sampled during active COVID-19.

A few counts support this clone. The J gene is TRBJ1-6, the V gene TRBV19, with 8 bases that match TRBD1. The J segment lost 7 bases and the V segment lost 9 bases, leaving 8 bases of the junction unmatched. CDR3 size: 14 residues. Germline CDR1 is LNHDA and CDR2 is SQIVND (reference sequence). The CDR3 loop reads CASDPGQANSPLHF. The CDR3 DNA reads TGTGCCAGCGACCCGGGACAGGCCAATTCACCCCTCCACTTT.

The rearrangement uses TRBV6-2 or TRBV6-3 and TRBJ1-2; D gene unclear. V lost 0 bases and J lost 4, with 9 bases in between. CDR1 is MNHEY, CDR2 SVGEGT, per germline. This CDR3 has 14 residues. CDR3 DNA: TGTGCCAGCAGTTACTCGACTCAGATCTATGGCTACACCTTC. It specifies CASSYSTQIYGYTF.

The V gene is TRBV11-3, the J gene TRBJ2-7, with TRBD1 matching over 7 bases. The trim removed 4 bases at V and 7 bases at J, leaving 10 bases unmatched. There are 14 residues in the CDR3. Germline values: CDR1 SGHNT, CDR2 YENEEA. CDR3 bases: TGTGCCAGCAGCTCGGGGACAGTGCAAGGGGAGCAGTACTTC. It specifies CASSSGTVQGEQYF.

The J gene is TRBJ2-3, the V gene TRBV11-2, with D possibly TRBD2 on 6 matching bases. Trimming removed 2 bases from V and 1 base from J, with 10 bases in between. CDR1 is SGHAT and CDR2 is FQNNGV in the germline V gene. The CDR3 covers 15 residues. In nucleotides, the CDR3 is TGTGCCAGCAGCTTATTGGGCGGGGGCACAGATACGCAGTATTTT. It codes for CASSLLGGGTDTQYF.

The CDR3 DNA reads as TGTGCCAGTAGTATAGTACTAGGGGGCGCGGAGAACACTGAAGCTTTCTTT. Translating gives CASSIVLGGAENTEAFF. This chain joins TRBV19 and TRBJ1-1; 7 bases fit TRBD1. The CDR3 totals 17 residues. The ends lost 1 base at V and 1 base at J; junction bases unmatched: 9. Per germline, CDR1 LNHDA and CDR2 SQIVND (reference sequence).

The CDR3 nucleotides read TGTGCCAGCAGCTTATGGGAGTATGAAGCTTTCTTT. Protein sequence: CASSLWEYEAFF. The chain combines TRBV7-9 with TRBJ1-1; D call uncertain. V gave up 2 bases and J gave up 7 bases, with 8 bases separating them. CDR1 SEHNR and CDR2 FQNEAQ come from the germline V gene (reference sequence). The CDR3 runs to 12 residues.

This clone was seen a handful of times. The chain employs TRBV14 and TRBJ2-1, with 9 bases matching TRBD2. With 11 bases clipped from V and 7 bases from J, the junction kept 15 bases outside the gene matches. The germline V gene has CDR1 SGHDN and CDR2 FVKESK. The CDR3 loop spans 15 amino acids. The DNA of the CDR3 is TGTGCCCTGCAGGCCGTTGGCGGGGGGGTGAATGAGCAGTTCTTC. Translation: CALQAVGGGVNEQFF.

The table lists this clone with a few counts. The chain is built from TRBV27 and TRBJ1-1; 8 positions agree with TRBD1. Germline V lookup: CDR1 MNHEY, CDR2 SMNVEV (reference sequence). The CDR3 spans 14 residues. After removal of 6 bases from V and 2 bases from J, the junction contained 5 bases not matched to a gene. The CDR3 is CASRWTGNNTEAFF. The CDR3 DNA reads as TGTGCCAGCAGATGGACAGGGAACAACACTGAAGCTTTCTTT.

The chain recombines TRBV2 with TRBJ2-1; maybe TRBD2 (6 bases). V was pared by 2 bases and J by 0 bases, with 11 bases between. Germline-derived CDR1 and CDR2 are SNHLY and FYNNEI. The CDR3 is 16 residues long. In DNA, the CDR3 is TGTGCCAGCAGTGAAATGGGGGGAGGCTCCTACAATGAGCAGTTCTTC. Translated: CASSEMGGGSYNEQFF.

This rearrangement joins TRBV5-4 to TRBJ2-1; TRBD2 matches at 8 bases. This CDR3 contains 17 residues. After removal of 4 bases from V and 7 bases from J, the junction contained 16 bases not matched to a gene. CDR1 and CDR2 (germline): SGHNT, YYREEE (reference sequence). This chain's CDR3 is CASSGTGAGGSMNEQFF. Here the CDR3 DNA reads TGTGCCAGCAGCGGGACTGGGGCGGGAGGTTCGATGAATGAGCAGTTCTTC.

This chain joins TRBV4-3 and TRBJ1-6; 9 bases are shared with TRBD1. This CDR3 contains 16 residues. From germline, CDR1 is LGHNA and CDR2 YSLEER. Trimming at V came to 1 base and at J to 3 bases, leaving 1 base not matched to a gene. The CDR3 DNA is TGCGCCAGCAGCCAAGTGACAGGGGGCTATAATTCACCCCTCCACTTT. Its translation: CASSQVTGGYNSPLHF.

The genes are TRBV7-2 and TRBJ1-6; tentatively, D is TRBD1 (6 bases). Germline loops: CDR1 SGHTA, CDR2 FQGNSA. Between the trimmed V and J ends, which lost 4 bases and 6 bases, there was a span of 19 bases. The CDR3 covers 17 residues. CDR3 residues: CASSSPGGGLVNSPLHF. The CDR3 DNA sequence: TGTGCCAGCAGCTCCCCTGGGGGGGGGCTTGTTAATTCACCCCTCCACTTT.

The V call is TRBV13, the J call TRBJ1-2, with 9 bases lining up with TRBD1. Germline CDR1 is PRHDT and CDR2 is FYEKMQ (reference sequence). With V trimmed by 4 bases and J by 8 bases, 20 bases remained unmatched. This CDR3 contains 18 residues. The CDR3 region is CASSSGGSQGARSEGYTF. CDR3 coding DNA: TGTGCCAGCAGCTCAGGAGGATCACAGGGGGCGAGGTCAGAGGGCTACACCTTC.

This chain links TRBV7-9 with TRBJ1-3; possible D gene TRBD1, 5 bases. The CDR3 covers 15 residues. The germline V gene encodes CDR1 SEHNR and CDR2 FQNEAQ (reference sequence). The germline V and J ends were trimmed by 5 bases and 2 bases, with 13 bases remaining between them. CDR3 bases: TGTGCCAGCAGCCCGAGGATCAGGGCTGGAAACACCATATATTTT. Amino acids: CASSPRIRAGNTIYF.

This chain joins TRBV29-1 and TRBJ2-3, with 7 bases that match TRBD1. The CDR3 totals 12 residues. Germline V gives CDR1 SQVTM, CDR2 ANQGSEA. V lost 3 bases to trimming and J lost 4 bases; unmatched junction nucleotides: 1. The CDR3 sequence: CSVETGSDTQYF. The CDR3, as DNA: TGCAGCGTTGAGACAGGGTCAGATACGCAGTATTTT.

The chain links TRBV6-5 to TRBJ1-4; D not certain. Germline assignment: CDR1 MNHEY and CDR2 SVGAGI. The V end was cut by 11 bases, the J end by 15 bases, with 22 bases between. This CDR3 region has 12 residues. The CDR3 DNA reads TGTGCCGTGGCCACACCCTGGCAGTTCGTGTTTTTT. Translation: CAVATPWQFVFF.

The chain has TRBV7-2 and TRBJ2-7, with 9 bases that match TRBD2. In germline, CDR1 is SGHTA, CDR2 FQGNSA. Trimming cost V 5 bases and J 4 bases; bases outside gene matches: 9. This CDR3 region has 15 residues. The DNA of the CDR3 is TGTGCCAGCAGCCGCACACTAGCGGGCTTATACGAGCAGTACTTC. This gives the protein CASSRTLAGLYEQYF. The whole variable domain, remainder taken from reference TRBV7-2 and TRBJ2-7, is GAGVSQSPSNKVTEKGKDVELRCDPISGHTALYWYRQSLGQGLEFLIYFQGNSAPDKSGLPSDRFSAERTGGSVSTLTIQRTQQEDSAVYLCASSRTLAGLYEQYFGPGTRLTVT.

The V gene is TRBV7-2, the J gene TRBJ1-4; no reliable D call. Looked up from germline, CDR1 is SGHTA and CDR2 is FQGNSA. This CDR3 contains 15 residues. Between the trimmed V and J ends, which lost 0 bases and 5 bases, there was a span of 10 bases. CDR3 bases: TGTGCCAGCAGCTTAGCCCGCGGTAAAAATGAAAAACTGTTTTTT. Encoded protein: CASSLARGKNEKLFF.

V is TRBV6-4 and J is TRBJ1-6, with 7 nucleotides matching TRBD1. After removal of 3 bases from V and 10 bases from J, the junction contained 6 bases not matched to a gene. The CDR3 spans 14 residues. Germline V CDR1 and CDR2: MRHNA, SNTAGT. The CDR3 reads CASSEYRGGSPLHF. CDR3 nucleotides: TGTGCCAGCAGTGAATACAGGGGCGGATCACCCCTCCACTTT.

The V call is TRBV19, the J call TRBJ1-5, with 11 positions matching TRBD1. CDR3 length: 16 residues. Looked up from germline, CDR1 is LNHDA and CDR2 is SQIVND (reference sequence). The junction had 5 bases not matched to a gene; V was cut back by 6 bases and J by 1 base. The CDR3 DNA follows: TGTGCCAGTAGGGACAGGGGGCCCGGGAGCAATCAGCCCCAGCATTTT. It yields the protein CASRDRGPGSNQPQHF.

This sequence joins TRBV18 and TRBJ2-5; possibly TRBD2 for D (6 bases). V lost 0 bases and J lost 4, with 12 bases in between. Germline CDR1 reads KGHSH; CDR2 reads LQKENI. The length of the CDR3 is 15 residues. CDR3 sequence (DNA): TGTGCCAGCTCACCACCTAGCGGTGGCGGAGAGACCCAGTACTTC. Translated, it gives CASSPPSGGGETQYF.

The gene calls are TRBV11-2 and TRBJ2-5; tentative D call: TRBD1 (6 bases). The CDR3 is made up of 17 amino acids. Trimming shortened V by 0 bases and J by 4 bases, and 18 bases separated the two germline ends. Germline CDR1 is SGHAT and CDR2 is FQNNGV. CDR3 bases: TGTGCCAGCAGCTTAGAGGGTGCGCAGGGGTTCCCAGAGACCCAGTACTTC. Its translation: CASSLEGAQGFPETQYF.

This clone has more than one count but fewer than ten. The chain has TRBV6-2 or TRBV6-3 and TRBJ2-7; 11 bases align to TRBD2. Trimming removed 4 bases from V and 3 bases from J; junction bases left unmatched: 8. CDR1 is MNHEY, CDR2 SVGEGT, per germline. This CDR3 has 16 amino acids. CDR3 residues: CASSSRTSGRYYEQYF. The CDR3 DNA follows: TGTGCCAGCAGTTCCAGGACTAGCGGGCGTTACTACGAGCAGTACTTC.

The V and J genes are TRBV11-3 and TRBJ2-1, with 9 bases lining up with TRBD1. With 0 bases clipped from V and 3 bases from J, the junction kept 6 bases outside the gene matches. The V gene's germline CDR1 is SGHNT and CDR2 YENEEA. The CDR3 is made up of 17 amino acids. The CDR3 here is CASSLDYGTGSYNEQFF. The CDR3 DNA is TGTGCCAGCAGCTTAGATTACGGGACAGGGAGCTACAATGAGCAGTTCTTC.

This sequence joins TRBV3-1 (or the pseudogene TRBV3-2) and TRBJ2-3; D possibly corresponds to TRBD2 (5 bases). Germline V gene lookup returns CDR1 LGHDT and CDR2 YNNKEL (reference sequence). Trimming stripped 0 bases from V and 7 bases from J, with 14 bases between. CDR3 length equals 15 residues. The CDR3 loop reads CASSQDRDTGNTQYF. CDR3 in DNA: TGTGCCAGCAGCCAAGACCGCGACACCGGGAATACGCAGTATTTT.

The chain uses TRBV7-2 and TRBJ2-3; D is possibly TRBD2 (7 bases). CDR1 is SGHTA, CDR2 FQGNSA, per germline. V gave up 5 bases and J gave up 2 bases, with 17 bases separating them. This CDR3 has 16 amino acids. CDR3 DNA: TGTGCCAGCAGCCCTAGAGGGGGGGGACCCACAGATACGCAGTATTTT. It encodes CASSPRGGGPTDTQYF.

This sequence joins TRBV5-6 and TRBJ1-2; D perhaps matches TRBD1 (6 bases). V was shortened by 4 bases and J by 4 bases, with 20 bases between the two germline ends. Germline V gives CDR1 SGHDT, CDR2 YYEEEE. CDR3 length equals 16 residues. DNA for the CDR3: TGTGCCAGCAGCCCTGGGGGGGGGCGAAGGGGCTATGGCTACACCTTC. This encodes CASSPGGGRRGYGYTF.

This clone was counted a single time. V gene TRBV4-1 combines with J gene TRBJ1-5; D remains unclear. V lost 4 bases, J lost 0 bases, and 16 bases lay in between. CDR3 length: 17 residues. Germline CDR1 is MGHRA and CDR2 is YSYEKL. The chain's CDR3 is CASSPLSGIYSNQPQHF. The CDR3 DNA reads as TGCGCCAGCAGCCCACTGTCGGGGATTTATAGCAATCAGCCCCAGCATTTT.